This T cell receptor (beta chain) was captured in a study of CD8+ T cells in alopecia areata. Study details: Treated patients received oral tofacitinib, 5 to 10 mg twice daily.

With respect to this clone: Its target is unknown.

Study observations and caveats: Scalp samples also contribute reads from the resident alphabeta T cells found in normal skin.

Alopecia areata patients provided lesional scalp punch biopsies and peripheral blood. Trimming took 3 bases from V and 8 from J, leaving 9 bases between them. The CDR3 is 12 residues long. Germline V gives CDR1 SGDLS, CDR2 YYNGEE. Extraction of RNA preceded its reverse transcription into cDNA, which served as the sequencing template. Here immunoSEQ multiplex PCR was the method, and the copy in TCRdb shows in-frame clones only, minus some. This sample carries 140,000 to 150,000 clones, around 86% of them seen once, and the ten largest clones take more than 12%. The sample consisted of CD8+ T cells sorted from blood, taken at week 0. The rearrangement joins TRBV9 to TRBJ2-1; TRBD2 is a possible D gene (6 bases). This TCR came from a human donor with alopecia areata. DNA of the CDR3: TGTGCCAGCAGCGAGGAGGGAGATGAGCAGTTCTTC. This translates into CASSEEGDEQFF.